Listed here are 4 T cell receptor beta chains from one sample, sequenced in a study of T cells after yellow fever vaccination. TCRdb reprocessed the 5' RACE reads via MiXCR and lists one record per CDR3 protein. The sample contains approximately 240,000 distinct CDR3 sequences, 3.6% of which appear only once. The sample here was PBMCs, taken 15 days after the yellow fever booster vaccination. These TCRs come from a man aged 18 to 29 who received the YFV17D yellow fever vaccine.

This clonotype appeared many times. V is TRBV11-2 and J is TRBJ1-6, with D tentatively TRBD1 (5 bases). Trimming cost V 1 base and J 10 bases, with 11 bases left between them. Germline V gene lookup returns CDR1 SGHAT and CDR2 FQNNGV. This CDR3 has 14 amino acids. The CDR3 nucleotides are TGTGCCAGCAGCTTAGCAGGGTTTGAATCACCCCTCCACTTT. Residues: CASSLAGFESPLHF.

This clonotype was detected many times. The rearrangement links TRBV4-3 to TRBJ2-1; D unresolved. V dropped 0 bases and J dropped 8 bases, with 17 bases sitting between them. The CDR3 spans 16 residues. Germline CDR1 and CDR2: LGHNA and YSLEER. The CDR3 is CASSQDKNYPEDEQFF. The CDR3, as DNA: TGCGCCAGCAGCCAAGATAAGAACTACCCTGAGGATGAGCAGTTCTTC.

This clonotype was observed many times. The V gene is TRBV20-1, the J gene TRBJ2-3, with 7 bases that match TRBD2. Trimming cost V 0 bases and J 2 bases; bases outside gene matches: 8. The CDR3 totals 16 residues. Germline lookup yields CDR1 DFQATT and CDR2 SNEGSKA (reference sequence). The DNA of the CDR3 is TGCAGTGCTAGAGACGCTAGCGGAAAGTTCACAGATACGCAGTATTTT. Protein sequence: CSARDASGKFTDTQYF.

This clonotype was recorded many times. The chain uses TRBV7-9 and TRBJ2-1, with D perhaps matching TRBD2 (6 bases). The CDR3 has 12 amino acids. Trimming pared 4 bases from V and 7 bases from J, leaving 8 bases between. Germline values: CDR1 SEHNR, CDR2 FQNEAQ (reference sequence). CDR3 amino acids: CASSSGVNEQFF. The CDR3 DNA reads TGTGCCAGCAGCTCGGGGGTGAATGAGCAGTTCTTC.